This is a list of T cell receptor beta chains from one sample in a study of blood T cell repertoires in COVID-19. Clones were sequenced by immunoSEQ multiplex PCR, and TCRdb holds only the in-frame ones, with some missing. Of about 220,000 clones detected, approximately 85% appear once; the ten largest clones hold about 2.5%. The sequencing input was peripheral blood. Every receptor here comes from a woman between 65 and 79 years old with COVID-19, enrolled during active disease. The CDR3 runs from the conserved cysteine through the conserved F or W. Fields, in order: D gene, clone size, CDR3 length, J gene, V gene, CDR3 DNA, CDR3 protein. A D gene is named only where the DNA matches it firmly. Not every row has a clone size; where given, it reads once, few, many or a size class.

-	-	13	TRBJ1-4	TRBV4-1	TGCGCCAGCAGCCGGACAGTTAATGAAAAACTGTTTTTT	CASSRTVNEKLFF
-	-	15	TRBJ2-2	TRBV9	TGTGCCAGCAGCGTGAACTCCCGGGGGACCGGGGAGCTGTTTTTT	CASSVNSRGTGELFF
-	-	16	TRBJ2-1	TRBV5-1	TGCGCCAGCAGAAATTTACAGGGATTTGGGAACAATGAGCAGTTCTTC	CASRNLQGFGNNEQFF
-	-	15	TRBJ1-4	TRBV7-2	TGTGCCAGCAGCTCCCCCGAGGGGGCTAATGAAAAACTGTTTTTT	CASSSPEGANEKLFF
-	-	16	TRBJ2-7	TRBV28	TGTGCCAGCAGTTTATTAGGTGTGCAGGGGATCTACGAGCAGTACTTC	CASSLLGVQGIYEQYF
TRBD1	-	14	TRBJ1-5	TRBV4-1	TGCGCCAGCAGCTGGGACAGGGGTAATCAGCCCCAGCATTTT	CASSWDRGNQPQHF
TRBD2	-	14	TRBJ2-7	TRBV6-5	TGTGCCAGCAGCCCACTAGCGGGAGGGCTCGAGCAGTACTTC	CASSPLAGGLEQYF
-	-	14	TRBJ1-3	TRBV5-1	TGCGCCAGCAGCTCGGGACTCCTTGGAAACACCATATATTTT	CASSSGLLGNTIYF
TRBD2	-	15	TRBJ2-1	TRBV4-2	TGTGCCAGCAGCCAAGTAAGCGGGAGGGCCGGAGAGCAGTTCTTC	CASSQVSGRAGEQFF
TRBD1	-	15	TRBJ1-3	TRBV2	TGTGCCAGCAGCGAGGGACAGTATTCTGGAAACACCATATATTTT	CASSEGQYSGNTIYF
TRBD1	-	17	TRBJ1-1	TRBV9	TGTGCCAGCAGCGTAGTGGTAGGGGGCGCGGTGGGGACTGAAGCTTTCTTT	CASSVVVGGAVGTEAFF
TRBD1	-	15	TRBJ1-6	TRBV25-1	TGTGCCAGCAGTGAATACCCAGGGGGGAATTCACCCCTCCACTTT	CASSEYPGGNSPLHF
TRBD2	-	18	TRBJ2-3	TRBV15	TGTGCCACCAGCAGAGATGGTGAGATAGCGGGGGGGATAGATACGCAGTATTTT	CATSRDGEIAGGIDTQYF
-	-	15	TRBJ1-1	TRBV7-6	TGTGCCAGCAGCTTTGGCCCCTGGCCGAACACTGAAGCTTTCTTT	CASSFGPWPNTEAFF
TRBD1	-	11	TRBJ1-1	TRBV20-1	TGCAGTGCTATCGGACAGGGTGAAGCTTTCTTT	CSAIGQGEAFF
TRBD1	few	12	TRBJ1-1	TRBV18	TGTGCCAGCTCACCTCTGACAGGGGAAGCTTTCTTT	CASSPLTGEAFF
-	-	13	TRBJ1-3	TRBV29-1	TGCAGCGTTGGTCTAAGCTCTGGAAACACCATATATTTT	CSVGLSSGNTIYF
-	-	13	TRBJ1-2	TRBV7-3	TGTGCCAGCAGCTTAGGGGAGGCGGATGGCTACACCTTC	CASSLGEADGYTF
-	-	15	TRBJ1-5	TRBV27	TGTGCCAGCAGTTTCACGGGTTATAGCAATCAGCCCCAGCATTTT	CASSFTGYSNQPQHF
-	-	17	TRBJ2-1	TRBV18	TGTGCCAGCTCACCAGTAGAAGTGACAGCTTCCTACAATGAGCAGTTCTTC	CASSPVEVTASYNEQFF
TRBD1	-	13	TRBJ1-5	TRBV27	TGTGCCAGCAGCTCGGACAGGCGTCAGCCCCAGCATTTT	CASSSDRRQPQHF
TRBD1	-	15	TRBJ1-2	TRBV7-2	TGTGCCAGCAGCTTACACCTACAGGGGGTCTATGGCTACACCTTC	CASSLHLQGVYGYTF
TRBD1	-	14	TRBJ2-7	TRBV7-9	TGTGCCAGCAGCTATGGGACAGGGGGTGGTGAGCAGTACTTC	CASSYGTGGGEQYF
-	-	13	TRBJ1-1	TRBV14	TGTGCCAGCAGCCCCGGGAGGAGTGCCTTGGCTTTCTTT	CASSPGRSALAFF
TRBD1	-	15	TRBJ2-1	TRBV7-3	TGTGCCAGCAGCTTAACCAGGACAGGTAGCAATGAGCAGTTCTTC	CASSLTRTGSNEQFF
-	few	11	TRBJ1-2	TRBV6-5	TGTGCCACCCAAAATAACTATGGCTACACCTTC	CATQNNYGYTF
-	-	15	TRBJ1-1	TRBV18	TGTGCCAGCTCACCTATCCTAGACCCCAACACTGAAGCTTTCTTT	CASSPILDPNTEAFF